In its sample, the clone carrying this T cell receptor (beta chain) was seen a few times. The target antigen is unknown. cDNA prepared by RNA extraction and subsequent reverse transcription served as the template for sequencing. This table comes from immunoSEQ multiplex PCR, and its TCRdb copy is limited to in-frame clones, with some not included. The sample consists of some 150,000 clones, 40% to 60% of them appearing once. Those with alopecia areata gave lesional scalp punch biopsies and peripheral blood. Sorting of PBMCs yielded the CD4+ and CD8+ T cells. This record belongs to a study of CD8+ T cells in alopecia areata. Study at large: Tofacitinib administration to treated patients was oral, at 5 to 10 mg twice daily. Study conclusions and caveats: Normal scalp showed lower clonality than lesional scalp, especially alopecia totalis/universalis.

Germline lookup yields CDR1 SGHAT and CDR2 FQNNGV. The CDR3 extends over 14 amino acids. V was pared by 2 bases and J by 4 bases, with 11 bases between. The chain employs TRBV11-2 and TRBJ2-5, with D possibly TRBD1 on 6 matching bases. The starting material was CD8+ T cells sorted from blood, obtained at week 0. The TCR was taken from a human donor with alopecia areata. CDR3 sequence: CASSLNLQGETQYF. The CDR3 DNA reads TGTGCCAGCAGCTTAAATCTACAGGGAGAGACCCAGTACTTC.